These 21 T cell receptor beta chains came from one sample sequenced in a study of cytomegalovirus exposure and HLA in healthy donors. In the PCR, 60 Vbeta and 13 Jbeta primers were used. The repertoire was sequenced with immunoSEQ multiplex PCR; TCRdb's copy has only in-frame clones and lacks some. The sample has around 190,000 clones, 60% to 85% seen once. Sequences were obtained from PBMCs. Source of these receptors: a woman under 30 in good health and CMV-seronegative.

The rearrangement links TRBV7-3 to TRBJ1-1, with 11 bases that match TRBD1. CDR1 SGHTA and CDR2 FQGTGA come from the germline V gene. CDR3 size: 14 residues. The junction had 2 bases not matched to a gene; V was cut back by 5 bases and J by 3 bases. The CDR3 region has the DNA TGTGCCAGCAGCCGGACAGGGGGCCACACTGAAGCTTTCTTT. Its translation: CASSRTGGHTEAFF.

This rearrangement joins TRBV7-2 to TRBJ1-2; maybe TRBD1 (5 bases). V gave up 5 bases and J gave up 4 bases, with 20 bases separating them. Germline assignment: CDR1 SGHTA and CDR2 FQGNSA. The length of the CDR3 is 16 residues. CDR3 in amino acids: CASSPGGTVPSYGYTF. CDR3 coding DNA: TGTGCCAGCAGCCCCGGGGGTACTGTCCCCAGCTATGGCTACACCTTC.

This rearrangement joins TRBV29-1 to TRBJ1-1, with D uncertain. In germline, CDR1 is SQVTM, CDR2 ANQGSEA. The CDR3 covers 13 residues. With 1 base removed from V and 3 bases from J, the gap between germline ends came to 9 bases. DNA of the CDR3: TGCAGCGTTGAAGGCGGGGTCGACACTGAAGCTTTCTTT. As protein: CSVEGGVDTEAFF. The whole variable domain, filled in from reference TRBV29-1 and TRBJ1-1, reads SAVISQKPSRDICQRGTSLTIQCQVDSQVTMMFWYRQQPGQSLTLIATANQGSEATYESGFVIDKFPISRPNLTFSTLTVSNMSPEDSSIYLCSVEGGVDTEAFFGQGTRLTVV.

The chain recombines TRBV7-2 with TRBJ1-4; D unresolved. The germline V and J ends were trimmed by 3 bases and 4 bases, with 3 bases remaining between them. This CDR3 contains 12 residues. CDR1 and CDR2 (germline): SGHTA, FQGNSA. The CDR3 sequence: CASSFYNEKLFF. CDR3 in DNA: TGTGCCAGCAGCTTTTATAATGAAAAACTGTTTTTT. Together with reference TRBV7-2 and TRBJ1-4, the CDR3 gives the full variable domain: GAGVSQSPSNKVTEKGKDVELRCDPISGHTALYWYRQSLGQGLEFLIYFQGNSAPDKSGLPSDRFSAERTGGSVSTLTIQRTQQEDSAVYLCASSFYNEKLFFGSGTQLSVL.

Here the CDR3 DNA reads TGCGCCAGCAGCCAAGAGGGACAGCTGTATAGCAATCAGCCCCAGCATTTT. This gives the protein CASSQEGQLYSNQPQHF. The V and J genes are TRBV4-1 and TRBJ1-5; 7 bases line up with TRBD1. Losses at the gene ends were 0 bases for V and 0 bases for J; bases not matched to a gene: 5. Germline CDR1 MGHRA, CDR2 YSYEKL. The CDR3 runs to 17 residues.

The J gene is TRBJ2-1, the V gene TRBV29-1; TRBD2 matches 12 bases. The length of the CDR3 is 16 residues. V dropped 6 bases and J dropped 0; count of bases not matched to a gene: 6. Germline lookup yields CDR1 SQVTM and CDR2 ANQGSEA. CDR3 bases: TGCAGCGTATTGCTAGCGGGGGGGAGCTCCTACAATGAGCAGTTCTTC. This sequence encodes CSVLLAGGSSYNEQFF.

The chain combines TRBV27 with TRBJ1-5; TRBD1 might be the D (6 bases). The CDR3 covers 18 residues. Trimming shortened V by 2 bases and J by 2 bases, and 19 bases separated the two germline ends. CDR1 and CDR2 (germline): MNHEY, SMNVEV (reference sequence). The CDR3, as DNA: TGTGCCAGCAGTTTAAAGGCTTTAAGGGGGTATGGCAATCAGCCCCAGCATTTT. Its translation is CASSLKALRGYGNQPQHF.

This chain's CDR3 is CASSFPRQPSSYEQYF. CDR3 coding DNA: TGTGCCAGCAGTTTCCCCAGGCAGCCGAGCTCCTACGAGCAGTACTTC. The chain is built from TRBV6-5 and TRBJ2-7; D not resolved. CDR1 is MNHEY and CDR2 is SVGAGI in the germline V gene. The CDR3 has 16 amino acids. The V end lost 4 bases, the J end lost 0 bases, and 16 bases lay between the germline ends.

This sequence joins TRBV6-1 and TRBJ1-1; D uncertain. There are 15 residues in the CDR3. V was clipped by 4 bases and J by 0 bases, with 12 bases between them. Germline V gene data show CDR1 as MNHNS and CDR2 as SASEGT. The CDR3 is CASSGSGLLNTEAFF. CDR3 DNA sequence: TGTGCCAGCAGTGGATCGGGGTTATTGAACACTGAAGCTTTCTTT.

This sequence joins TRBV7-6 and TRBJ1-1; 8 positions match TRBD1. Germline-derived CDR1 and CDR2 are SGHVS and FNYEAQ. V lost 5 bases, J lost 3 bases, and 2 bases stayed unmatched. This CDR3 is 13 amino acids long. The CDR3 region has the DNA TGTGCCAGCAGCGCGACAGGGGACACTGAAGCTTTCTTT. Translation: CASSATGDTEAFF.

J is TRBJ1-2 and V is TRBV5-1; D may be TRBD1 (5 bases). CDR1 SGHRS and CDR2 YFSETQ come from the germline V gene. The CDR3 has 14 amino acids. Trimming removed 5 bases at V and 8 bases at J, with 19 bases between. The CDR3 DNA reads TGCGCCAGCAGTCCCTCAGGGAATATTGACGGCTACACCTTC. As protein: CASSPSGNIDGYTF.

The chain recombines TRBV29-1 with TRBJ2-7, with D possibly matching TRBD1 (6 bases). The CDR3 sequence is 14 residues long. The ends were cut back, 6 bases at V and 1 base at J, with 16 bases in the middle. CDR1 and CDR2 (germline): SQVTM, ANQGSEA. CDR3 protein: CSVTTGTTSYEQYF. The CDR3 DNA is TGCAGCGTAACTACCGGGACAACTTCCTACGAGCAGTACTTC.

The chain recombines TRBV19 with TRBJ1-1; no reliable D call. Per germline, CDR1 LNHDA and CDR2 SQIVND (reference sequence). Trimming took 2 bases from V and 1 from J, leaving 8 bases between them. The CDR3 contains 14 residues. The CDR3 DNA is TGTGCCAGTAGTATACTGGGCACGAACACTGAAGCTTTCTTT. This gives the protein CASSILGTNTEAFF.

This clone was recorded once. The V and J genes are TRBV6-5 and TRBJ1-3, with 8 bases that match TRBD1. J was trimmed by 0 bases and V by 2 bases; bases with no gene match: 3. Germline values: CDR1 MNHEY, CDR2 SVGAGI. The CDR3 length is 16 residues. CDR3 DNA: TGTGCCAGCAGTTACGGACAGGGCCGCTCTGGAAACACCATATATTTT. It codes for CASSYGQGRSGNTIYF.

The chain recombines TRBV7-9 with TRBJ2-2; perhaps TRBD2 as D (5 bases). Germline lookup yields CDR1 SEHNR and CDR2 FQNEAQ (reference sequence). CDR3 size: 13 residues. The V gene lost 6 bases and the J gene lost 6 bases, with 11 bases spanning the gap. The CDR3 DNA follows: TGTGCCAGCAGGCTCGCCGGGGCCGGGGAGCTGTTTTTT. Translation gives CASRLAGAGELFF.

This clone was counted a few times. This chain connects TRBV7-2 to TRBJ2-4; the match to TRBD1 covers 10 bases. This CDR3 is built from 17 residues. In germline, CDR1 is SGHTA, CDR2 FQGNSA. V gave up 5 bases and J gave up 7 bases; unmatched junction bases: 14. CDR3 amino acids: CASSPTRDRGYRNIQYF. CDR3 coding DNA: TGTGCCAGCAGCCCAACCCGGGACAGGGGATATAGGAACATTCAGTACTTC.

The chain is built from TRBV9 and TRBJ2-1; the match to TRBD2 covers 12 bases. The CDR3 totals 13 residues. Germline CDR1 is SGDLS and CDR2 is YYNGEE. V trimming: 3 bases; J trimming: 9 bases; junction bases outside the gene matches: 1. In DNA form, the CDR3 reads TGTGCCAGCAGCGGACTAGCGGGGGTTGAGCAGTTCTTC. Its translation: CASSGLAGVEQFF. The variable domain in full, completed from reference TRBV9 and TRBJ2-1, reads DSGVTQTPKHLITATGQRVTLRCSPRSGDLSVYWYQQSLDQGLQFLIQYYNGEERAKGNILERFSAQQFPDLHSELNLSSLELGDSALYFCASSGLAGVEQFFGPGTRLTVL.

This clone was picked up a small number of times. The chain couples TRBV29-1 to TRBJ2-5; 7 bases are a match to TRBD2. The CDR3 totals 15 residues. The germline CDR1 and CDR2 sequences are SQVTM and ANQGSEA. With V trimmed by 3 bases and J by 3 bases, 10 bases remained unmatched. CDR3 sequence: CSVEGLRGTKETQYF. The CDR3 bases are TGCAGCGTTGAGGGATTGCGGGGGACTAAAGAGACCCAGTACTTC.

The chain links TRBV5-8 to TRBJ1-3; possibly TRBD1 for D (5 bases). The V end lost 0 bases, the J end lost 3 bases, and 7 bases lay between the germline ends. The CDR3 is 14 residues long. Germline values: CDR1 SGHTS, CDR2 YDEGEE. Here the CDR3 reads CASSLGQGGNTIYF. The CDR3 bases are TGTGCCAGCAGCTTGGGGCAGGGTGGAAACACCATATATTTT.

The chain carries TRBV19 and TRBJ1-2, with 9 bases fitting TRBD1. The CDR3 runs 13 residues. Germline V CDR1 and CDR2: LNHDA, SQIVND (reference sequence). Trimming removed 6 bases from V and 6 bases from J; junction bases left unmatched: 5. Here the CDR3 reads CASRRTGDDGYTF. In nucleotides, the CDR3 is TGTGCCAGTAGAAGGACAGGGGACGATGGCTACACCTTC.

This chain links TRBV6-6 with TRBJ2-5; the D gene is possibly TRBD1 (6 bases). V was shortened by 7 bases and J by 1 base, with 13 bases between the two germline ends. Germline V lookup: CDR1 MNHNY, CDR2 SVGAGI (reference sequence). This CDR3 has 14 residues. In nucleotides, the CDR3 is TGTGCCAGCACCTATGGACAGTCCCAAGAGACCCAGTACTTC. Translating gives CASTYGQSQETQYF.